This TCR beta chain was identified during a study of cytomegalovirus exposure and HLA in healthy donors. General observations from the study: Presence/absence analyses took donor sequencing depth as roughly uniform.

Primers: 60 Vbeta forward and 13 Jbeta reverse. Using immunoSEQ multiplex PCR, the repertoire was profiled, and TCRdb retains in-frame clones only, with some absent. The sample lists about 100,000 clones, 74% occurring once. A remark on this clone: Its antigen remains unknown.

Sample: PBMCs. This sequence originates from a man between 45 and 60 years old in good health and CMV-seropositive.

The chain's CDR3 is CASKRGLGTGLETEAFF. CDR3 bases: TGCGCCAGCAAACGGGGTCTCGGGACAGGGTTGGAAACTGAAGCTTTCTTT. The rearrangement joins TRBV4-1 to TRBJ1-1; 9 bases agree with TRBD1. CDR3 length: 17 residues. The germline CDR1 and CDR2 sequences are MGHRA and YSYEKL. The ends lost 7 bases at V and 5 bases at J; junction bases unmatched: 17.